Listed here are 20 T cell receptor beta chains from one sample, sequenced in a study of blood T cells in healthy people across ages. A second PCR, run for roughly 6 to 11 cycles, used a sample-barcoded 5' primer plus a J-beta primer mix. Using its own MiXCR run on the 5' RACE reads, TCRdb lists one record per CDR3 protein. This sample yields some 690,000 distinct CDR3 sequences, of which 20% to 25% are seen a single time; less than 25% belongs to the top ten. The sequenced sample was blood. These receptors all stem from a man aged 70-80 years in good health.

This clonotype was seen repeatedly, ten times or more. The chain employs TRBV7-9 and TRBJ1-2; D not certain. V was trimmed by 5 bases and J by 2 bases, leaving 6 bases between them. The CDR3 is 12 amino acids. Germline lookup yields CDR1 SEHNR and CDR2 FQNEAQ (reference sequence). CDR3 in amino acids: CASSPQNYGYTF. CDR3 bases: TGTGCCAGCAGCCCACAGAACTATGGCTACACCTTC.

The sample holds a few counts of this clonotype. V gene TRBV3-1 combines with J gene TRBJ2-7; D is ambiguous. Germline-derived CDR1 and CDR2 are LGHDT and YNNKEL (reference sequence). V lost 4 bases and J 4 bases, leaving 8 bases between the germline ends. This CDR3 region has 12 residues. The CDR3 nucleotides read TGTGCCAGCAGCCGCCTAGAATACGAGCAGTACTTC. Its protein product is CASSRLEYEQYF.

V usage is TRBV20-1 and J usage is TRBJ2-7; TRBD1 is a possible D gene (6 bases). The CDR3 consists of 14 residues. V was clipped by 2 bases and J by 8 bases, with 19 bases between them. Germline V gene sequence: CDR1 DFQATT, CDR2 SNEGSKA (reference sequence). The CDR3 here is CSARSRTELRKQYF. The CDR3, as DNA: TGCAGTGCTAGATCAAGGACAGAACTCCGCAAGCAGTACTTC.

This sequence joins TRBV25-1 and TRBJ2-1; D may be TRBD2 (5 bases). Germline V gives CDR1 MGHDK, CDR2 SYGVNS. The CDR3 is 14 amino acids. Trimming removed 4 bases from V and 7 bases from J, with 14 bases in between. CDR3 coding DNA: TGTGCCAGCAGTGCCCTAGCCACCAGAAATGAGCAGTTCTTC. It encodes CASSALATRNEQFF.

This chain uses TRBV7-9 with TRBJ2-5, with TRBD1 matching 7 bases. Per the germline V gene, CDR1 is SEHNR and CDR2 is FQNEAQ (reference sequence). Germline trimming cut 0 bases from V and 4 bases from J; bases unmatched to any gene: 5. The CDR3 has 15 residues. The CDR3 sequence: CASSLATGAGETQYF. In DNA form, the CDR3 reads TGTGCCAGCAGCTTAGCCACAGGGGCTGGAGAGACCCAGTACTTC.

At least ten counts were recorded for this clonotype. The chain has TRBV7-8 and TRBJ2-4, with D possibly matching TRBD1 (6 bases). The germline gives CDR1 SGHVS, CDR2 FQNEAQ. Trimming left V 5 bases short and J 8 bases short, with 16 bases between. The CDR3 covers 14 residues. This chain's CDR3 is CASSVSTGRDIQYF. The CDR3 nucleotides are TGTGCCAGCAGCGTATCTACAGGGAGAGACATTCAGTACTTC.

The rearrangement joins TRBV20-1 to TRBJ2-3; D might be TRBD1 or TRBD2, each matching 5 bases. The CDR3 covers 14 residues. CDR1 is DFQATT and CDR2 is SNEGSKA in the germline V gene (reference sequence). V shed 5 bases and J shed 0 bases, with 12 bases lying between them. The CDR3 DNA reads as TGCAGTGCTCCCTCGGGGCCCAGCACAGATACGCAGTATTTT. It codes for CSAPSGPSTDTQYF.

This clonotype has ten or more counts. CDR3 loop: CSVIGSLGEKLFF. The CDR3 DNA reads TGCAGCGTTATTGGCTCTTTGGGTGAAAAACTGTTTTTT. The chain combines TRBV29-1 with TRBJ1-4; D gene ambiguous. The CDR3 covers 13 residues. Trimming took off 5 bases at V and 7 bases at J, with 14 bases between the two ends. Per the germline V gene, CDR1 is SQVTM and CDR2 is ANQGSEA.

The chain employs TRBV7-6 and TRBJ2-2, with D tentatively TRBD2 (5 bases). V was shortened by 5 bases and J by 4 bases, with 11 bases between the two germline ends. The CDR3 covers 14 residues. Germline V gives CDR1 SGHVS, CDR2 FNYEAQ. CDR3 DNA sequence: TGTGCCAGCAGCCTGGCAACTAGCACCGGGGAGCTGTTTTTT. This codes for CASSLATSTGELFF.

The chain couples TRBV20-1 to TRBJ2-3, with D possibly TRBD2 on 6 matching bases. The germline gives CDR1 DFQATT, CDR2 SNEGSKA (reference sequence). Trimming pared 6 bases from V and 6 bases from J, leaving 13 bases between. This CDR3 contains 12 residues. CDR3 loop: CSARTTSDTQYF. The CDR3 DNA sequence: TGCAGTGCCAGGACTACTTCGGATACGCAGTATTTT.

This clonotype was observed at least ten times. The chain carries TRBV27 and TRBJ2-1; D unclear. This CDR3 has 11 amino acids. Germline CDR1 and CDR2: MNHEY and SMNVEV (reference sequence). Between the trimmed V and J ends, which lost 3 bases and 8 bases, there was a span of 5 bases. CDR3 loop: CASSFNHEQFF. The CDR3 DNA sequence: TGTGCCAGCAGTTTTAACCATGAGCAGTTCTTC.

This clonotype was observed a handful of times. The chain uses TRBV11-2 and TRBJ2-7, with D perhaps TRBD1 (5 bases). The length of the CDR3 is 14 residues. Germline CDR1 is SGHAT and CDR2 is FQNNGV. The V gene lost 5 bases and the J gene lost 3 bases, with 14 bases spanning the gap. In DNA form, the CDR3 reads TGTGCCAGCAGCGCCCAGGGTGCGATCTACGAGCAGTACTTC. It codes for CASSAQGAIYEQYF.

The chain has TRBV7-6 and TRBJ2-5; D possibly matches TRBD1 or TRBD2 (5 bases each). CDR3 length: 16 residues. The germline gives CDR1 SGHVS, CDR2 FNYEAQ. The V and J ends lost 2 bases and 4 bases respectively, with 17 bases between them. This CDR3 reads CASSLREQGVGETQYF. In DNA form, the CDR3 reads TGTGCCAGCAGCTTAAGGGAGCAAGGGGTAGGAGAGACCCAGTACTTC. The full variable domain, in which reference TRBV7-6 and TRBJ2-5 provide the parts outside the CDR3, is GAGVSQSPRYKVTKRGQDVALRCDPISGHVSLYWYRQALGQGPEFLTYFNYEAQQDKSGLPNDRFSAERPEGSISTLTIQRTEQRDSAMYRCASSLREQGVGETQYFGPGTRLLVL.

The chain is built from TRBV11-3 and TRBJ2-5; possible D gene TRBD2, 6 bases. The CDR3 consists of 15 residues. Germline lookup yields CDR1 SGHNT and CDR2 YENEEA. V was clipped by 1 base and J by 4 bases, with 13 bases between them. Here the CDR3 DNA reads TGTGCCAGCAGCTTAGGACAGATGGAGGGAGAGACCCAGTACTTC. This encodes CASSLGQMEGETQYF.

Comments on this clonotype: Mismatch with germline at one junction end may stem from a read error. The chain carries TRBV15 and TRBJ2-5; the match to TRBD1 covers 10 bases. The length of the CDR3 is 14 residues. CDR1 is LNHNV and CDR2 is YYDKDF in the germline V gene (reference sequence). The CDR3 sequence: CATSGDRGRETQYF. The CDR3 DNA sequence: TGTGCCACCAGCGGAGACAGGGGGCGAGAGACCCAGTACTTC.

This clonotype has a handful of counts. The CDR3 spells CASSLNGLSSYNEQFF. The CDR3 DNA reads as TGTGCCAGCAGCTTAAATGGCTTAAGCTCCTACAATGAGCAGTTCTTC. The rearrangement links TRBV7-3 to TRBJ2-1; D unresolved. The CDR3 contains 16 residues. The V and J ends lost 1 base and 0 bases respectively, with 10 bases between them. The germline V gene has CDR1 SGHTA and CDR2 FQGTGA. The entire variable domain, with the rest obtained from reference TRBV7-3 and TRBJ2-1, is as follows: GAGVSQTPSNKVTEKGKYVELRCDPISGHTALYWYRQSLGQGPEFLIYFQGTGAADDSGLPNDRFFAVRPEGSVSTLKIQRTERGDSAVYLCASSLNGLSSYNEQFFGPGTRLTVL.

This clonotype was seen many times. This rearrangement joins TRBV12-3 or TRBV12-4 to TRBJ1-3, with 7 bases fitting TRBD1. The junction had 6 bases not matched to a gene; V was cut back by 6 bases and J by 4 bases. The CDR3 spans 14 residues. The DNA for the CDR3 is TGTGCCAGCAGGACACAGGGGAGCGGAAACACCATATATTTT. Amino acid sequence: CASRTQGSGNTIYF.

This clonotype was seen only a few times. The chain recombines TRBV7-7 with TRBJ1-5, with D possibly being TRBD1 (6 bases). Trimming took 1 base from V and 2 from J, leaving 15 bases between them. This CDR3 spans 17 amino acids. Per the germline V gene, CDR1 is SSHAT and CDR2 is FNYEAQ (reference sequence). As DNA, the CDR3 is TGTGCCAGCAGCTTAGGTCCCACAGGGACCCGCAATCAGCCCCAGCATTTT. Encoded protein: CASSLGPTGTRNQPQHF.

The rearrangement links TRBV21-1 to TRBJ2-7; the table gives TRBD1 as D, unverified against the DNA. TRBV21-1 is a known pseudogene. This CDR3 spans 15 amino acids. The chain's CDR3 is CASSKDPADTYEQYF. The CDR3 DNA reads TGTGCCAGCAGCAAAGATCCAGCGGACACCTACGAGCAGTACTTC.

Only a few counts were recorded for this clonotype. This chain joins TRBV6-2 or TRBV6-3 and TRBJ1-3; D ambiguous. The CDR3 has 15 residues. Germline CDR1 reads MNHEY; CDR2 reads SVGEGT. V was clipped by 6 bases and J by 4 bases, with 16 bases between them. This CDR3 is CASRPRGISGNTIYF. The CDR3 nucleotides read TGTGCCAGCAGACCTCGGGGAATCTCCGGAAACACCATATATTTT.